This T cell receptor beta chain was retrieved from a study of cytomegalovirus exposure and HLA in healthy donors (TCRdb year 2017). For the study in its entirety: According to an earlier analysis of several hundred of the donors, about 179 million T cells yielded roughly 110 million unique TCR beta sequences and less than 300 Gb of sequence data. In a later genetic analysis, genome-wide SNP genotypes for about three fifths of the 666 donors were used, and that subset was treated as a discovery cohort. Approximately 310 gigabases of sequencing data and approximately 85 million unique TCR sequences were included in an early release covering under 650 HLA-typed donors. In a later analysis, previously published TCR beta repertoires from several hundred donors were re-analyzed and high-resolution HLA genotyping was added so that TCR occurrence patterns could be studied. Donor age, sex, ethnicity and CMV serostatus were compiled alongside the repertoire data. Every discovery cohort repertoire had been produced on one sequencing platform. Along with the approximately 650-subject first cohort, a separate validation cohort of over a hundred different subjects was used. The study combined high-throughput TCR immunosequencing, statistical association of individual TCRs with disease status, and machine learning to predict cytomegalovirus infection status. Using immunosequencing, the study profiled T cell repertoires from 640 or so subjects and related those repertoires to cytomegalovirus serostatus. About five DR-DQ haplotypes were treated as single units for association and clustering because of strong linkage in the cohort. HLA typing included class I and class II loci at four-digit resolution. On average, roughly 250,000 unique TCR beta nucleotide sequences were sequenced per donor among fewer than 500 genotyped donors of the cohort, with roughly 20% of those sequences being non-productive. The number of donors typed differed by locus, with about 620-630 for A, B, C, DRB1 and DQB1, about 500 for DQA1, over 600 for DPA1, and approximately 470 for DPB1. Among the roughly 410 genotyped donors, 75% to 90% belonged to the genetic ancestry cluster associated with self-reported Caucasian donors. Rather than drawing on any new phenotypic data, the later analysis identified candidate immune exposures from TCR beta sequences and the way those sequences occurred across donors. An earlier analysis of 587 of the donors used high-throughput TCR beta sequencing to judge whether each TCR beta V gene segment behaved as functional or pseudogenic. The study aimed to test whether cataloging public T cell receptors could reveal signatures of past pathogen exposure.

Here is what the overall study found, with its caveats: Correlated functional status among segregating V segments might reflect linkage disequilibrium, but an unknown experimental factor could not be ruled out. Because the 87-base-pair reads could not distinguish some IMGT-functional V segments, including TRBV6-2 and TRBV6-3, those segments were excluded. When HLA alleles, especially DR and DQ, strongly co-occurred, attributing TCR associations to individual alleles was difficult. A later analysis found that TCR association rates varied across HLA loci, with DRB1 alleles showing the most associated TCRs and HLA-C alleles the fewest. A group of highly shared sequence variants was considered likely to be a technical artifact of the sequencing pipeline. Three of the identified cytomegalovirus-associated TCR beta chains were confirmed in vitro to be specific for cytomegalovirus antigens. In the study, about 150 TCR beta chains were listed as associated with cytomegalovirus. Presence/absence analyses assumed roughly uniform sequencing depth across donors, an assumption that may not hold. In a later analysis, several top co-occurrence clusters were reported to appear linked to parvovirus B19, influenza, CMV and Epstein-Barr virus. An association between a missense DCLRE1C variant and V-gene and J-gene trimming of TCR beta chains was found in a later genetic analysis and replicated in an independent cohort. Only TCR beta chains were sequenced in this cohort, and the absence of alpha or paired-chain data limited detectable features. Because some donors lacked HLA typing at each locus, the association tests relied only on the typed subset. Broadly in line with IMGT annotations, most TCR beta V segments showed up in productive rearrangements about 90% or about 30% of the time in an earlier analysis of 450 to 600 of the donors. Across donors, most TCR sequences were observed very rarely, whereas some public TCRs were present in many individuals. According to a later analysis, most CMV-associated TCR beta chains appeared to be HLA-restricted, and the HLA associations seemed to be driven largely by CMV exposure. It was suggested by the authors that the approach could potentially be generalized to other disease states and immunological phenotypes. A later analysis found that HLA-associated TCR beta chains were more clonally expanded and had lower generation probabilities than equally common non-associated chains. Compared with the 666-donor mean, donors in an Asian-associated ancestry cluster had fewer N-insertions in productive TCRs, according to a later genetic analysis. The only immune exposure information available for the cohort was CMV serostatus. The earlier analysis of fewer than 750 of the donors excluded 15 to 20 rarely observed V segments, including chromosome 9 orphons, because counts were too low. The classifier was reported to diagnose cytomegalovirus status with high specificity and sensitivity in both the original and validation cohorts. A further reported finding was that TCR beta sequences accurately predicted the HLA-A and HLA-B alleles for most subjects in the first cohort. In a later analysis, 16,951 TCR beta sequences were associated with specific HLA alleles at a false discovery rate of 0.05.

The cohort comprised hundreds of healthy bone marrow donors. All cohort members were sampled while nominally healthy, although unrecorded immune exposures were likely present. The donor was CMV seropositive and belonged to the group of about 290 seropositive cohort members. Each donor provided a peripheral blood sample, and peripheral blood mononuclear cells were used for TCR beta sequencing. Genomic DNA was extracted from the blood cell samples with the Qiagen DNeasy Blood Extraction Kit. In regard to this clone: Its antigen has not been determined. It has no much larger one-base neighbor in the sample; base qualities were not kept.

Libraries were constructed by the immunoSEQ multiplex PCR assay. The multiplex PCR relied on a mix of 60 forward primers for TCR Vbeta segments and 13 reverse primers for TCR Jbeta segments. The CDR3 region of rearranged TCR beta genes was amplified from genomic DNA by a multiplex PCR assay. Amplified TCR beta libraries were sequenced as 87-base-pair reads on the Illumina HiSeq System. In the source study's methods: In a later analysis, some 80 million unique TCR beta chains were counted across the 690 or so repertoires, and roughly 11 million of these chains were shared by at least two donors. Raw reads were error-corrected and collapsed into unique sequences by a nearest-neighbor algorithm in which closely related sequences were merged to remove PCR and sequencing errors. CDR3 sequences were aligned to IMGT reference sequences to assign V, D and J gene segments. For a sequence to be retained, at least a six-nucleotide match to both a V gene segment and a J gene segment was required. A rearrangement counted as productive if the CDR3 had no stop codons and remained in frame with V and J, and every other rearrangement counted as non-productive. Following IMGT convention, CDR3 was defined as the stretch from the second conserved V-encoded cysteine up to the conserved J-encoded phenylalanine. The earlier analysis of about 590 of the donors excluded sequences that lacked an unambiguous match to a single V gene segment. An earlier analysis of a few hundred of the donors called V segments functional above 56.7% productive rearrangements and segregating when the between-donor standard deviation exceeded 5%. A statistical classification framework was built to diagnose cytomegalovirus status from the catalog of TCR beta chain sequences. A later analysis assigned V and J genes by comparing TCR nucleotide sequences with IMGT/GENE-DB human TR gene sequences. Using the TCRdist pipeline, a later analysis assigned CDR3 sequences along with most-parsimonious VDJ recombination scenarios. In a later analysis, each TCR beta chain was defined by its CDR3 amino acid sequence together with its V-gene family, and reads without a unique V-gene family were excluded. A later analysis removed several hundred highly shared, low-generation-probability nucleotide sequences to deal with suspected cross-contamination and a sequencing artifact. In a later analysis, a clonal expansion index was calculated for each public chain from normalized within-repertoire ranks of inferred template counts. A later analysis computed generation probabilities with a VDJ recombination model fitted to out-of-frame rearrangements, and checked the results against IGoR. Hypergeometric tests were used in a later analysis to score TCR-TCR, TCR-HLA and TCR-CMV co-occurrence, with a repertoire-size bias correction applied to the TCR pairs. False discovery rates were estimated in a later analysis by permuting HLA or CMV assignments 20 times. In a later analysis, co-occurring TCRs were grouped with DBSCAN, and TCRdist sequence similarity was added when clustering was performed within HLA-allele-positive subsets. Repertoires with fewer than 30,000 or more than 120,000 public chains were left out of co-occurrence clustering, as were a handful of repertoires with anomalous nucleotide sharing. Held by TCRdb, this immuneACCESS table contains in-frame sequences only and omits some clones. Under half of the omission traces to an unresolved V gene where checked; the cause of the rest is unknown. V, J and clone size derive from that table, while D and trimming were established from the DNA sequence. The sample includes roughly 120,000 clones, with roughly 70% observed a single time. The ten largest clones represent 5.5% to 8.5% of the sample.

V loses 4 bases of germline sequence and J loses 2 bases, and the interval between the two ends is 16 bases. Its CDR3 holds 16 amino acids, cysteine through phenylalanine. Only the CDR3 portion is preserved as DNA: 48 bases, with reading frame beginning at the first base. Taken from the germline V gene, the CDR1 and CDR2 loops are SGHAT and FQNNGV. Sequenced input: PBMCs. This receptor was identified in a man aged 35 to 55 in good health and CMV-seropositive. The V and J segments used are TRBV11-2 and TRBJ2-3; perhaps TRBD2 is the D gene, with 5 bases matching. CDR3 sequence: CASSSLRRPVTDTQYF. The DNA is TGTGCCAGCAGCTCACTTCGGAGGCCCGTCACAGATACGCAGTATTTT.